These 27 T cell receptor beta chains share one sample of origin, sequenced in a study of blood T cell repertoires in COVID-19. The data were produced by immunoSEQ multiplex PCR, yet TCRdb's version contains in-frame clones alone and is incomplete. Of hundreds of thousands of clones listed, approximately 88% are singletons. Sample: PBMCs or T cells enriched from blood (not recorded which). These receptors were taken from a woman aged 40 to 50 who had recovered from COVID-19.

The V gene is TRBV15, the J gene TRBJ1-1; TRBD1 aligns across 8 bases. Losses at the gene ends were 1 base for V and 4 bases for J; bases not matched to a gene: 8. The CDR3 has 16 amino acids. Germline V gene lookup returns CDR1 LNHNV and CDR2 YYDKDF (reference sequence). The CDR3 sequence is CATSRANRGSGTEAFF. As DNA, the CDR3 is TGTGCCACCAGCAGAGCAAACAGGGGGTCGGGCACTGAAGCTTTCTTT.

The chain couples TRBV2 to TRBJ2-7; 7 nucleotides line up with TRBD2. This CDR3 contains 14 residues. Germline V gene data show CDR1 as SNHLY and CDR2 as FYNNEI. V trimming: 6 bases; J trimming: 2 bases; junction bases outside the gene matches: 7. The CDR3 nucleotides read TGTGCCAGCAGGGGGGGGACTATCACCTACGAGCAGTACTTC. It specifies CASRGGTITYEQYF.

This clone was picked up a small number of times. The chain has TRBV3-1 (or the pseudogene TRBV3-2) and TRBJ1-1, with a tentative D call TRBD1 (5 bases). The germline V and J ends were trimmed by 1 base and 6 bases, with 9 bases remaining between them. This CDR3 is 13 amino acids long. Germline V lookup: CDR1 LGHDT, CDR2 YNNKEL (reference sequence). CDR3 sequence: CASSQGGGAEAFF. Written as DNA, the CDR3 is TGTGCCAGCAGCCAAGGCGGGGGGGCTGAAGCTTTCTTT.

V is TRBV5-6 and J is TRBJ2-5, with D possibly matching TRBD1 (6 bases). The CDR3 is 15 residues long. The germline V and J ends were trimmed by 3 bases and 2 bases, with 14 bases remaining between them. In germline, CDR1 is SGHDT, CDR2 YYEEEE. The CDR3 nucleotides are TGTGCCAGCAGCTCGGACAGAGGGATACAAGAGACCCAGTACTTC. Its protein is CASSSDRGIQETQYF.

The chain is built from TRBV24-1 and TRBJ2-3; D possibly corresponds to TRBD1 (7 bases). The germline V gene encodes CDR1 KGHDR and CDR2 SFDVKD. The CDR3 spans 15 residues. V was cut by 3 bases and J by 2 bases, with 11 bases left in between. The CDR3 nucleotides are TGTGCCACCAGTGATAACAGGGGACTCACAGATACGCAGTATTTT. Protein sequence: CATSDNRGLTDTQYF.

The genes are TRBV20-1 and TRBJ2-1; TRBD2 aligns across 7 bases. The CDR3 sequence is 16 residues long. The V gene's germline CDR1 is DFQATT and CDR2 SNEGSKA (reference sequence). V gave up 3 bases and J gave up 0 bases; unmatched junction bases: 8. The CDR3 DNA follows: TGCAGTGCTAGTCCCCTAGCGGAGATCTCCTACAATGAGCAGTTCTTC. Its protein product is CSASPLAEISYNEQFF.

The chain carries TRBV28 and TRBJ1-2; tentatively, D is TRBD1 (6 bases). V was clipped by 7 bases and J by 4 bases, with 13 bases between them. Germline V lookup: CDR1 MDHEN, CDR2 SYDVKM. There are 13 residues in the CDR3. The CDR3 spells CASTPAGAYGYTF. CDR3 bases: TGTGCCAGCACCCCCGCGGGGGCCTATGGCTACACCTTC.

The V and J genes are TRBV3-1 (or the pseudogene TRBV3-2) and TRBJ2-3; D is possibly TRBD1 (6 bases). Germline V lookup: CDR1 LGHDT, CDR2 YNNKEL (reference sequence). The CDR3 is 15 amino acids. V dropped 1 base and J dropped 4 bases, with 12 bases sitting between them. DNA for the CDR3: TGTGCCAGCAGCCAAGTTGGGGGCACCCCAGATACGCAGTATTTT. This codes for CASSQVGGTPDTQYF.

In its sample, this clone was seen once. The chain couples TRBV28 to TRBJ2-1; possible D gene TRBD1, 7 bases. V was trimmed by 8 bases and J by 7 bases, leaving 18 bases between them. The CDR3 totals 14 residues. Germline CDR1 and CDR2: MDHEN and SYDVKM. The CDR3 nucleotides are TGTGCCAGCGCCCAGGGGGGCCATGAAAATGAGCAGTTCTTC. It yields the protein CASAQGGHENEQFF.

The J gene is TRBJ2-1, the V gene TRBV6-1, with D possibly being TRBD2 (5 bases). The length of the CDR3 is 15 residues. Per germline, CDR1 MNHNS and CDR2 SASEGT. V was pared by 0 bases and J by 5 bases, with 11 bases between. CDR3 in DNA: TGTGCCAGCAGTGAAGCGCTTCGGGGAGACAATGAGCAGTTCTTC. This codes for CASSEALRGDNEQFF.

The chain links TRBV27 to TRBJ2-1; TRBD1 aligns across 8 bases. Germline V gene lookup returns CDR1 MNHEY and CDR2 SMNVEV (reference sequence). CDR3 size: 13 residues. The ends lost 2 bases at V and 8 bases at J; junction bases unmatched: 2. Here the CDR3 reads CASSLQGAYEQFF. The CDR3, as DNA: TGTGCCAGCAGTTTACAGGGGGCATATGAGCAGTTCTTC.

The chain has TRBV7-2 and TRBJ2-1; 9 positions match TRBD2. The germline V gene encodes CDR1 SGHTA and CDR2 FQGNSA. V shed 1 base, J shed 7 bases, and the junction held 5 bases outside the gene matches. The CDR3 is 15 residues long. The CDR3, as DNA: TGTGCCAGCAGCTTAGAGCTAGCGGGAAGGAATGAGCAGTTCTTC. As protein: CASSLELAGRNEQFF.

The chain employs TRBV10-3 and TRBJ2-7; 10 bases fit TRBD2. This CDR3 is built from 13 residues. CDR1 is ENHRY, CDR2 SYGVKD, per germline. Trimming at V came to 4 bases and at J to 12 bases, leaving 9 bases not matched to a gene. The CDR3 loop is CAISGPSGSGMYF. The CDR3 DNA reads TGTGCCATCAGTGGTCCTAGCGGGAGTGGGATGTACTTC.

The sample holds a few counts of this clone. This CDR3 is CASSIDSSYEQYF. The CDR3 region has the DNA TGTGCCAGTAGTATAGACAGCTCCTACGAGCAGTACTTC. The chain links TRBV19 to TRBJ2-7, with D uncertain. Germline V gene sequence: CDR1 LNHDA, CDR2 SQIVND (reference sequence). The CDR3 spans 13 residues. Trimming cost V 0 bases and J 0 bases, with 3 bases left between them.

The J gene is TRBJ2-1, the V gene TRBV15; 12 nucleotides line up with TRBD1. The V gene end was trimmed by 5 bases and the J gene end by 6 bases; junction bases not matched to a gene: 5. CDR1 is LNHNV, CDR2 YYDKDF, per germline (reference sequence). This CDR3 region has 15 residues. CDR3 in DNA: TGTGCCACCAGCGGGGGACAGGGGGCCATCAATGAGCAGTTCTTC. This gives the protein CATSGGQGAINEQFF.

The CDR3 DNA is TGTGCCTGGAGTGTACAGGACGGAGCCTACGAGCAGTACTTC. Translated: CAWSVQDGAYEQYF. The chain recombines TRBV30 with TRBJ2-7; D is possibly TRBD1 (5 bases). The CDR3 totals 14 residues. V shed 0 bases and J shed 2 bases, with 11 bases lying between them. Germline CDR1 GTSNPN, CDR2 SVGIG (reference sequence).

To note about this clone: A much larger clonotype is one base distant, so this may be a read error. CDR3 coding DNA: TGTGCCAGCAGCTTATCGGGACTAGCGGGAGATACGCAGTATTTT. Protein: CASSLSGLAGDTQYF. This chain uses TRBV7-2 with TRBJ2-3, with TRBD2 matching over 12 bases. After removal of 2 bases from V and 5 bases from J, the junction contained 2 bases not matched to a gene. Germline-derived CDR1 and CDR2 are SGHTA and FQGNSA. The CDR3 loop spans 15 amino acids. Looking up the rest from reference TRBV7-2 and TRBJ2-3 gives the full variable domain: GAGVSQSPSNKVTEKGKDVELRCDPISGHTALYWYRQSLGQGLEFLIYFQGNSAPDKSGLPSDRFSAERTGGSVSTLTIQRTQQEDSAVYLCASSLSGLAGDTQYFGPGTRLTVL.

The CDR3 protein is CASSWPGGGTDTQYF. CDR3 nucleotides: TGTGCCAGCAGTTGGCCAGGGGGCGGCACAGATACGCAGTATTTT. The chain combines TRBV6-2 or TRBV6-3 with TRBJ2-3; 8 nucleotides match TRBD1. The trim removed 4 bases at V and 1 base at J, leaving 4 bases unmatched. Per the germline V gene, CDR1 is MNHEY and CDR2 is SVGEGT. This CDR3 comprises 15 residues.

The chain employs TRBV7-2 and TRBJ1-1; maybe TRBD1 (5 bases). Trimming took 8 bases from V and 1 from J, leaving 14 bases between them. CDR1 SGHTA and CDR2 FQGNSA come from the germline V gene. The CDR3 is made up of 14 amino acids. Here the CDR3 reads CASSTDWGNTEAFF. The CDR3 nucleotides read TGTGCCAGCTCGACAGACTGGGGGAACACTGAAGCTTTCTTT.

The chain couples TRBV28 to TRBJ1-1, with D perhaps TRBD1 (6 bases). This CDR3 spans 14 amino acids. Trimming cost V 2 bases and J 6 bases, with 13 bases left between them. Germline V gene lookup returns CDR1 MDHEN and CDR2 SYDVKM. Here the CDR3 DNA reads TGTGCCAGCAGTTTAAAAATCAGGGGCGCTGAAGCTTTCTTT. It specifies CASSLKIRGAEAFF.

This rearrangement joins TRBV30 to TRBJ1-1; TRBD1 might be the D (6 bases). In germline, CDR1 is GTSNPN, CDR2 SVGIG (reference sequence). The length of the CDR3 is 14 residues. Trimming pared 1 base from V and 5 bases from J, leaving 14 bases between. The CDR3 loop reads CAWSGTGTGTEAFF. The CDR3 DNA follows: TGTGCCTGGAGTGGAACAGGGACCGGGACTGAAGCTTTCTTT.

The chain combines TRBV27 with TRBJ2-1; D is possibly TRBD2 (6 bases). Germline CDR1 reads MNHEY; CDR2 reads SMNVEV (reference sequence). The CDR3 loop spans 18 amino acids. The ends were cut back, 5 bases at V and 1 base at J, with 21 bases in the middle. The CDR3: CASSLNTWGRTSYNEQFF. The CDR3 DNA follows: TGTGCCAGCAGTCTAAATACTTGGGGGAGGACGTCCTACAATGAGCAGTTCTTC.

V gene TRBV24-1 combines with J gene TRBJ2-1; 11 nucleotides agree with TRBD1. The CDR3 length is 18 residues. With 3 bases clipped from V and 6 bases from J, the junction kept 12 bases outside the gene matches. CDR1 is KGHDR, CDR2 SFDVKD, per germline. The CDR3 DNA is TGTGCCACCAGTGATCCGACAGCCCGGGACAGGGGGGGCAATGAGCAGTTCTTC. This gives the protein CATSDPTARDRGGNEQFF.

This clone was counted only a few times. This CDR3 reads CASSPRTGGANYGYTF. DNA for the CDR3: TGTGCCAGCAGCCCCCGGACAGGGGGCGCGAACTATGGCTACACCTTC. V and J are TRBV9 and TRBJ1-2; 11 nucleotides match TRBD1. The junction had 7 bases not matched to a gene; V was cut back by 4 bases and J by 2 bases. CDR3 length: 16 amino acids. The V gene's germline CDR1 is SGDLS and CDR2 YYNGEE.

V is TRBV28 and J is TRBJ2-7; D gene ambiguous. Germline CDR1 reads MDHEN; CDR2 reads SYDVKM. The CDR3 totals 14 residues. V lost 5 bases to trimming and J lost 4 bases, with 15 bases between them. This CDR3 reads CASSAPGLSYEQYF. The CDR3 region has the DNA TGTGCCAGCAGTGCACCGGGTCTTTCTTACGAGCAGTACTTC. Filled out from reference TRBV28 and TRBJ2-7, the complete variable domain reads DVKVTQSSRYLVKRTGEKVFLECVQDMDHENMFWYRQDPGLGLRLIYFSYDVKMKEKGDIPEGYSVSREKKERFSLILESASTNQTSMYLCASSAPGLSYEQYFGPGTRLTVT.

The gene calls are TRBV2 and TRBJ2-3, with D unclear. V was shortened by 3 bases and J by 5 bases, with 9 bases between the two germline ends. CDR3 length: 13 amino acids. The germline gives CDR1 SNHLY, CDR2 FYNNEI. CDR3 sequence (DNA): TGTGCCAGCAGTGACAAACAGTTAGATACGCAGTATTTT. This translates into CASSDKQLDTQYF.

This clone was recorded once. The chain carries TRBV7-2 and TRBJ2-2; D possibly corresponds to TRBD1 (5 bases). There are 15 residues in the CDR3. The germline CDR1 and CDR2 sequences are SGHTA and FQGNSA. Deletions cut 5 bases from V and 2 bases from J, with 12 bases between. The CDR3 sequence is CASSLDRLNTGELFF. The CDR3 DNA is TGTGCCAGCAGCCTCGACAGATTAAACACCGGGGAGCTGTTTTTT.